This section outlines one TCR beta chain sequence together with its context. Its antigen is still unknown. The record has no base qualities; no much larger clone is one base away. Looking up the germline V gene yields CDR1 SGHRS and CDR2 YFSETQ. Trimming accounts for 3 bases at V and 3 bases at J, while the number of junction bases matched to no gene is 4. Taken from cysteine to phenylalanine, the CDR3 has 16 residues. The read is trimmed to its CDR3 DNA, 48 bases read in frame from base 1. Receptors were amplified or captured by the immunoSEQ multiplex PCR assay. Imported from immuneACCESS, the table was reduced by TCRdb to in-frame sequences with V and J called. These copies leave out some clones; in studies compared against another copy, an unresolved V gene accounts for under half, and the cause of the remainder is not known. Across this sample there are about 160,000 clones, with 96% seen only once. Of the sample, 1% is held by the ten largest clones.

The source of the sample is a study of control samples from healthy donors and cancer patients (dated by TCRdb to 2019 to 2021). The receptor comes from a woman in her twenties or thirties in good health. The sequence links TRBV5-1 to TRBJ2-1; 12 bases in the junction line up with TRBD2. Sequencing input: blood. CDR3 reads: CASSSGLAGHYNEQFF. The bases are TGCGCCAGCAGCTCCGGACTAGCGGGGCACTACAATGAGCAGTTCTTC.